The sequence of this T cell receptor (beta chain) was determined in a study of T cell repertoires in aging, cancer and after chemotherapy. Rearranged V-D-J TRB sequences were amplified with a mixed TRB-A/B primer pool. Using its own MiXCR run on the multiplex PCR reads, TCRdb lists one record per CDR3 protein. Found here are over 1,500 distinct CDR3 sequences, approximately 28% of them singletons; the top ten hold about 52%. Amplification of TCR beta used genomic DNA extracted from peripheral blood. Relative to its sample, this clonotype is medium-sized. Its antigen is as yet unknown. Whole-study findings and limits: In cancer patients, declining TCR diversity with age involved lost richness and lost evenness. Compared with age-matched healthy donors, untreated hematological or solid cancer patients showed higher blood TCR clonality.

Per the germline V gene, CDR1 is MNHEY and CDR2 is SMNVEV (reference sequence). This CDR3 contains 12 residues. Trimming stripped 10 bases from V and 5 bases from J, with 11 bases between. Input material: blood. This clonotype originated in a human donor with a solid tumor. The chain links TRBV27 to TRBJ2-2; D not certain. This chain's CDR3 is CATQRLTGELFF. CDR3 nucleotides: TGTGCCACCCAGAGGCTAACCGGGGAGCTGTTTTTT.